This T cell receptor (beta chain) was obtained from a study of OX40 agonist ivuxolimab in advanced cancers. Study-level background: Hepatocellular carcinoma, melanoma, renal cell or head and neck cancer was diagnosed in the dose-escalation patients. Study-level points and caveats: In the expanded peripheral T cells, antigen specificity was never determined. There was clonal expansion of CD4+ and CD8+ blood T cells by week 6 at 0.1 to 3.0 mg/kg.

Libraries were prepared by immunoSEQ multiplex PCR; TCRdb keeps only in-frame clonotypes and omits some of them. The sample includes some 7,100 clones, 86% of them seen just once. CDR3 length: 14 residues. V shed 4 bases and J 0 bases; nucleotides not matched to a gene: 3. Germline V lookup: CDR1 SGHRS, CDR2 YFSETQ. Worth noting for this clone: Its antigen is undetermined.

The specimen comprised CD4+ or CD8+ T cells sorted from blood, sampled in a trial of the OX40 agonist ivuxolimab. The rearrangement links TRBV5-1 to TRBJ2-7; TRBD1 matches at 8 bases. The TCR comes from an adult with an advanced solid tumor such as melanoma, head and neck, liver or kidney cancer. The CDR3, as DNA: TGCGCCAGCAGCACCGGACAGGGCTCCTACGAGCAGTACTTC. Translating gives CASSTGQGSYEQYF.